This T cell receptor (beta chain) is drawn from a study of response to subunit inactivated influenza vaccine. Germline loops: CDR1 SGHRS, CDR2 YFSETQ. Trimming shortened V by 0 bases and J by 8 bases, and 17 bases separated the two germline ends. CDR3 length equals 16 residues. This clonotype was seen more than once but under ten times. The antigen is unknown. TCRdb re-derived calls from the RT-PCR reads in MiXCR, one entry per CDR3 protein. The data hold 530,000 or so distinct CDR3 sequences, with roughly 23% observed a single time. Whole-study findings and limits: Only a handful of new T cells, the authors suggested, are recruited with each seasonal influenza vaccination.

The chain is built from TRBV5-1 and TRBJ1-4; perhaps TRBD1 as D (5 bases). The sequencing here drew on CD4+ T cells sorted from PBMCs, taken roughly 5 days after vaccination. This sequence was found in a man aged 50 to 60 who received an inactivated influenza vaccine. In nucleotides, the CDR3 is TGCGCCAGCAGCTTGGAGGTCGGGACCCTTGGCGAAAAACTGTTTTTT. Amino acid sequence: CASSLEVGTLGEKLFF.